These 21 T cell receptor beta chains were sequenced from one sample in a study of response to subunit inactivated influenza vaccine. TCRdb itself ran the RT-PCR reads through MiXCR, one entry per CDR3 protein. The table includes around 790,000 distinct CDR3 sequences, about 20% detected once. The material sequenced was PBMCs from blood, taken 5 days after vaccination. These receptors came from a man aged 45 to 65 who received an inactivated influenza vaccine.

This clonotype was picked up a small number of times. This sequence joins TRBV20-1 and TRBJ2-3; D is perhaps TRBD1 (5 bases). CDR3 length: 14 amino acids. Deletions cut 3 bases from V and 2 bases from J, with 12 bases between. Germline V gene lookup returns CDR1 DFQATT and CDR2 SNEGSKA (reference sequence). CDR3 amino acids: CSASDRTYTDTQYF. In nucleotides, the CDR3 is TGCAGTGCTAGTGACCGGACATACACAGATACGCAGTATTTT.

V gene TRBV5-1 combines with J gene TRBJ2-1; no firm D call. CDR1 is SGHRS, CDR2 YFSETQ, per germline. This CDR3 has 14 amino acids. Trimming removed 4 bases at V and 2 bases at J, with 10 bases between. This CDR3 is CASSPLETYNEQFF. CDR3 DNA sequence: TGCGCCAGCAGCCCGTTAGAGACCTACAATGAGCAGTTCTTC.

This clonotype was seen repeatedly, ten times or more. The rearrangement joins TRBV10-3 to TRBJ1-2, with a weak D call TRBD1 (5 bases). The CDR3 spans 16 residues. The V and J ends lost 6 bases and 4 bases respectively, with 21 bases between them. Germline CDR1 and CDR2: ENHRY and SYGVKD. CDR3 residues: CAISGALRTSSYGYTF. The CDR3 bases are TGTGCCATCAGCGGGGCGCTCCGAACGAGCAGCTATGGCTACACCTTC.

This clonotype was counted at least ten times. The CDR3 loop is CASSLTGITEAFF. The CDR3 nucleotides read TGTGCCAGCAGCCTGACAGGGATCACTGAAGCTTTCTTT. The chain carries TRBV6-6 and TRBJ1-1; 7 nucleotides match TRBD1. Germline CDR1 and CDR2: MNHNY and SVGAGI (reference sequence). V dropped 6 bases and J dropped 4; count of bases not matched to a gene: 5. CDR3 length: 13 residues.

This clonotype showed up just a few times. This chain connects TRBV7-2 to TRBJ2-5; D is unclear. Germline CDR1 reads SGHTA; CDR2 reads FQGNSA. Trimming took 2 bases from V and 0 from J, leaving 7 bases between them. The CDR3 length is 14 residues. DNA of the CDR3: TGTGCCAGCAGCTTAAGGTTCCACCAAGAGACCCAGTACTTC. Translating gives CASSLRFHQETQYF.

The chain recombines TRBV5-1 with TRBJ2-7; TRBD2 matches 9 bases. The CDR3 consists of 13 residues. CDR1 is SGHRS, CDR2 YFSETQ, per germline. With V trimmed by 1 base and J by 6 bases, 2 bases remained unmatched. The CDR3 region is CASSLQRGAEQYF. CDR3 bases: TGCGCCAGCAGCTTGCAGCGGGGGGCCGAGCAGTACTTC.

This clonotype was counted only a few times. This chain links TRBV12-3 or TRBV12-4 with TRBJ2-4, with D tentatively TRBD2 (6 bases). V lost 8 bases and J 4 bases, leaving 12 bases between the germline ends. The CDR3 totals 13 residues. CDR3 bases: TGTGCCAGCGCCCTTAGCGGAAAAAACATTCAGTACTTC. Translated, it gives CASALSGKNIQYF.

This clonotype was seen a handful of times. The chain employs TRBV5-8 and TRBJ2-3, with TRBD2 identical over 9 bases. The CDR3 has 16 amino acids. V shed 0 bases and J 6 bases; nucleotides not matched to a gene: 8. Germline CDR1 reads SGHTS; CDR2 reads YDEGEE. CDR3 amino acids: CASSLAIAGDSDTQYF. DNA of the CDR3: TGTGCCAGCAGCTTGGCGATAGCGGGGGATTCGGATACGCAGTATTTT.

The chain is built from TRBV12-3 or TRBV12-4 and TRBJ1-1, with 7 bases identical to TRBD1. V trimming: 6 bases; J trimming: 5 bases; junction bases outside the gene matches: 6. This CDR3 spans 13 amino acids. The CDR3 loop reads CASRRGQITEAFF. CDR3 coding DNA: TGTGCCAGCAGAAGGGGACAGATTACTGAAGCTTTCTTT.

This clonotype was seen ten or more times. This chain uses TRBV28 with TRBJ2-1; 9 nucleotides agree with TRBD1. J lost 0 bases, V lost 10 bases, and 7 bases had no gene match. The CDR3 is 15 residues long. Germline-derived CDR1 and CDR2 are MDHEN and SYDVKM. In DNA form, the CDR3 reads TGTGCCATCAGACAGGGGGGGATCTCCTACAATGAGCAGTTCTTC. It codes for CAIRQGGISYNEQFF. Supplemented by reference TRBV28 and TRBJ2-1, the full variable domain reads DVKVTQSSRYLVKRTGEKVFLECVQDMDHENMFWYRQDPGLGLRLIYFSYDVKMKEKGDIPEGYSVSREKKERFSLILESASTNQTSMYLCAIRQGGISYNEQFFGPGTRLTVL.

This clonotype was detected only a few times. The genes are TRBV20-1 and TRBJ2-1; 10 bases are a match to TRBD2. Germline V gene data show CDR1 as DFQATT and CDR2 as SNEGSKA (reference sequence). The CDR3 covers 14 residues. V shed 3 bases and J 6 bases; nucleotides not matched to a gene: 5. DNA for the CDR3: TGCAGTGCTAGTAGGCTAGCGGGAGCCAATGAGCAGTTCTTC. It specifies CSASRLAGANEQFF.

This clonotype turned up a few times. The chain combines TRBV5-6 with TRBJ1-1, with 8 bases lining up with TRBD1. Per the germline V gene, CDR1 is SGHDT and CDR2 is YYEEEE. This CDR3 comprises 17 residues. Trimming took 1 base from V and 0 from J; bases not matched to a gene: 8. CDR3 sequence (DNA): TGTGCCAGCAGCTTGTTCAGGGGGCTTCGCATGAACACTGAAGCTTTCTTT. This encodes CASSLFRGLRMNTEAFF.

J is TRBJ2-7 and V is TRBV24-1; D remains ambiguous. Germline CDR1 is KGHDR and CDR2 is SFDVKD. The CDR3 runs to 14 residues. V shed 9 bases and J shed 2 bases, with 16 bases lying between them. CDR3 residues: CATGRWASAYEQYF. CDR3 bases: TGTGCCACCGGCCGATGGGCGTCGGCCTACGAGCAGTACTTC.

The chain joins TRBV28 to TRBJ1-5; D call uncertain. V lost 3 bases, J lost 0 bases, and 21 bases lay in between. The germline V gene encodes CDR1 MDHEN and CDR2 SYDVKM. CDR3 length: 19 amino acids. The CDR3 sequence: CASSLDLVSGSSSNQPQHF. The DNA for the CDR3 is TGTGCCAGCAGTTTGGACTTGGTCTCGGGGTCGAGTAGCAATCAGCCCCAGCATTTT. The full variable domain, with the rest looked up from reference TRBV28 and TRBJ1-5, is DVKVTQSSRYLVKRTGEKVFLECVQDMDHENMFWYRQDPGLGLRLIYFSYDVKMKEKGDIPEGYSVSREKKERFSLILESASTNQTSMYLCASSLDLVSGSSSNQPQHFGDGTRLSIL.

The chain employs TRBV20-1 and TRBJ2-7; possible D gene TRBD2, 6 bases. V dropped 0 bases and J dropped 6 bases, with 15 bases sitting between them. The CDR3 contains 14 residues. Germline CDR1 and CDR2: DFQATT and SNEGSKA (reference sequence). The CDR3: CSARDPGDGLEQYF. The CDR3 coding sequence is TGCAGTGCTAGAGACCCGGGGGACGGGCTCGAGCAGTACTTC.

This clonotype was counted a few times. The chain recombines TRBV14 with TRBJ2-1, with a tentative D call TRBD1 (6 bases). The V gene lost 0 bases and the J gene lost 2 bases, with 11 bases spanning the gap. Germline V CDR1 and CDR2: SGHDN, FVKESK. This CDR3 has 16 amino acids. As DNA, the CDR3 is TGTGCCAGCAGCCAAGATGTGGGGGCGGCCTACAATGAGCAGTTCTTC. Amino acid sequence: CASSQDVGAAYNEQFF.

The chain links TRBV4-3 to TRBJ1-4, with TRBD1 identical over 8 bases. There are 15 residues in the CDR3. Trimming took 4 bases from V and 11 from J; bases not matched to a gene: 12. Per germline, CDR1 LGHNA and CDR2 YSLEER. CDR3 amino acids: CASSPHLPGQEKLFF. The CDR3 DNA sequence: TGCGCCAGCAGCCCCCACCTTCCGGGACAGGAGAAACTGTTTTTT.

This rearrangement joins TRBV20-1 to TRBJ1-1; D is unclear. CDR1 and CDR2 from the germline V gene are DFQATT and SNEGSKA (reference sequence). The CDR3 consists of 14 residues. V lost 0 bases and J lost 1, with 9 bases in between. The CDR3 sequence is CSAREGLTNTEAFF. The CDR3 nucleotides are TGCAGTGCTAGAGAAGGGCTGACGAACACTGAAGCTTTCTTT.

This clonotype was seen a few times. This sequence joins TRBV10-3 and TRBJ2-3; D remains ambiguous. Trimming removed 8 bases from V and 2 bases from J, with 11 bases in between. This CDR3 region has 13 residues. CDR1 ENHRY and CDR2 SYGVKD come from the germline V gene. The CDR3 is CAIGDWVTDTQYF. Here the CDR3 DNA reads TGTGCCATCGGGGATTGGGTCACAGATACGCAGTATTTT.

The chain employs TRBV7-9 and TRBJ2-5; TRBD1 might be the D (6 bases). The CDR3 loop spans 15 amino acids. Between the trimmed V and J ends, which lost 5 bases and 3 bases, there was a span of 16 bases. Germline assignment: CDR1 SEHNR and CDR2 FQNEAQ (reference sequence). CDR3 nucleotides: TGTGCCAGCAGCCTGTGGGACATGGCCGAAGAGACCCAGTACTTC. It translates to CASSLWDMAEETQYF.

The CDR3, as DNA: TGTGCCAGCAGAAAGCGTCAGGGGGCTGCGGACACTGAAGCTTTCTTT. It encodes CASRKRQGAADTEAFF. The chain links TRBV7-2 to TRBJ1-1, with 8 bases fitting TRBD1. V shed 6 bases, J shed 3 bases, and the junction held 12 bases outside the gene matches. Per germline, CDR1 SGHTA and CDR2 FQGNSA. This CDR3 is built from 16 residues. Full variable domain (outside the CDR3, taken from reference TRBV7-2 and TRBJ1-1): GAGVSQSPSNKVTEKGKDVELRCDPISGHTALYWYRQSLGQGLEFLIYFQGNSAPDKSGLPSDRFSAERTGGSVSTLTIQRTQQEDSAVYLCASRKRQGAADTEAFFGQGTRLTVV.